The T cell receptor (beta chain) under discussion was sequenced for a study of beta chain features in type 1 diabetes. Study as a whole: On cell yields, gender and age, patients and healthy donors were similar.

CDR3 length equals 14 residues. Germline V gene sequence: CDR1 LNHDA, CDR2 SQIVND (reference sequence). The V end lost 11 bases, the J end lost 0 bases, and 17 bases lay between the germline ends. One heparinised draw, averaging roughly 110 mL, was taken per donor. All of the isolated RNA was reverse transcribed, so expressed TCRB transcripts were sequenced. The method was immunoSEQ multiplex PCR; TCRdb's version includes in-frame clones alone and lacks a portion of them. The table lists fewer than 550,000 clones, about an eighth of them singletons. Specimen: naive CD4+ T cells from blood. J is TRBJ2-7 and V is TRBV19; D gene ambiguous. The TCR sequence derives from a woman younger than 30 in good health. This CDR3 is CAPQPGSSSYEQYV. For the CDR3, the DNA is TGTGCCCCACAGCCCGGTTCCAGCTCCTACGAGCAGTACGTC.